This paragraph reports one T cell receptor (beta chain). This clonotype has at least ten counts. Its antigen specificity is not known. Nothing much larger sits one base from this clone, and base qualities are not available. This specimen comes from a study of Graves' ophthalmopathy and Graves' hyperthyroidism listed by TCRdb under 2018. For the wider study: Peripheral blood was collected at initial diagnosis, prior to any treatment. Following sample collection, hyperthyroidism patients were given methimazole at a starting dose of 30 mg daily, and ophthalmopathy patients were given high-dose intravenous methylprednisolone. In total, approximately 130 blood samples were TCR-sequenced: roughly 45 ophthalmopathy, some 75 hyperthyroidism and some 17 hyperthyroidism-to-ophthalmopathy patients. The independent validation cohort included roughly 19 hyperthyroidism patients plus 17 patients who later progressed from hyperthyroidism to ophthalmopathy. The 75 to 100 discovery patients were randomly divided into training and test sets at a 7:3 ratio. To explore V-J signatures that separate ophthalmopathy from hyperthyroidism, a discovery set of about a hundred patients was enrolled, consisting of fewer than 45 with ophthalmopathy and around 57 with stable hyperthyroidism. The study used TCR beta repertoire signatures to distinguish Graves' ophthalmopathy from Graves' hyperthyroidism and to predict progression to ophthalmopathy. T-cell repertoires of thyroid tissue and blood were compared in several hyperthyroidism patients.

Summary of the overall study and its limitations: Ophthalmopathy was separated from stable hyperthyroidism by the 13-signature model with about 89% sensitivity and 81% to 84% specificity in cross-validation and with 80%/75% in the test set. Most of the expanded thyroid clonotypes with a frequency above 0.001 were also detected in blood, and it was suggested that the thyroid immune response may be reflected by blood repertoires. No statistical method was used to set the sample size in advance, and the investigators knew which group each participant was assigned to. In validation, the model predicted ophthalmopathy progression with 55% to 71% sensitivity and approximately 75% specificity; roughly eleven predicted patients were CT-confirmed with GO in a median of approximately 6.2 months.

CDR1 and CDR2 are drawn from the germline V gene: SGHVS, FNYEAQ. Trimming removed 4 bases from V and 1 base from J, leaving 13 bases between the germline ends. The CDR3 spans 16 residues, from the cysteine through the phenylalanine. The read is trimmed to its CDR3 DNA, 48 bases read in frame from base 1. For repertoire sequencing, the TCR beta CDR3 regions were amplified from RNA transcripts. The first round was an RT-PCR using HTBI primers with the Qiagen OneStep RT-PCR kit, and this first round was followed by a second-round multiplex PCR, then size selection and purification. Sequencing of the libraries was carried out on an Illumina HiSeq2000 in paired-end mode with 100 bp reads. As for the original processing: SOAPnuke was used to process the reads, removing any read that contained adapters or uncalled bases, had a mean Phred below 15, or lacked an exact match to the constant primer or identifier. COPE v1.2.5 was used to merge the high-quality paired reads. Unique nucleotide sequences were defined as clonotypes and aligned to IMGT TRB V, D and J references using MiTCR v1.1. Analysis was restricted to V-J combinations with a frequency above 0.0001, which covered about 99% of repertoires. A TCR clonal expansion and chaos score per V-J combination was defined as the ratio of F50 clonal expansion to chaos observed in the TCRdist matrix. Welch's t-statistics and random forest were used to reduce features to about a dozen V-J combinations, which were fed into a naive Bayes classifier. The Morisita-Horn index was used to measure how similar the thyroid and blood repertoires were. TCRdb itself trimmed the public reads at Q25 with fastp, ran MiXCR and retained productive beta chains. Every distinct CDR3 protein forms one entry, paired with its most common genes and DNA. The V and J calls were not made by the authors but by TCRdb's processing. The sample contains 500,000 to 700,000 distinct CDR3 sequences, roughly 20% of them found a single time. In total, the top ten clones hold more than 5.5% of the sample.

Stable hyperthyroidism was defined as no progression to ophthalmopathy within 18 months of follow-up. Patients with hyperthyroidism were aged 18 to 65 years, had been newly diagnosed, and had a disease duration of less than 2 months. Anyone with other autoimmune diseases, uncontrolled infections, pregnancy or lactation was excluded from the study. Clinical symptoms, serum thyroxine, TRAb, thyroid ultrasound and orbital computed tomography were used for diagnosis. Ficoll-Paque density gradient centrifugation was used to isolate PBMCs from 8.5 to 10 ml of fresh peripheral blood. Total RNA was extracted with Trizol reagent and quality-checked on an Agilent 2100 Bioanalyzer.

This clonotype was sampled from a woman aged 18-30 years with stable Graves' hyperthyroidism. Some clones in this sample may be carry-over from other donors' samples. Donor details come from another sample of the same person, matched by shared clones. The sequence joins TRBV7-6 to TRBJ2-2; too little of a D gene remains to name it. The sequencing sample was made of peripheral blood. Read as DNA, the sequence is TGTGCCAGCAGCTCATTCGCAGGATTGAACACCGGGGAGCTGTTTTTT. It encodes CASSSFAGLNTGELFF.